Listed here is a single TCR beta chain. V lost 7 bases, J lost 12 bases, and 9 bases stayed unmatched. The CDR3 is 13 residues long. One Seattle source followed patients from active infection through their disease course. These data come from a study of blood T cell repertoires in COVID-19. TCRdb keeps only in-frame clones here, not all; method: immunoSEQ multiplex PCR. In the table there are approximately 200,000 clones, roughly 81% of which are singletons. V and J are TRBV12-3 or TRBV12-4 and TRBJ1-4; 9 bases are a match to TRBD1. The receptor's source is a woman of 80 years or more with COVID-19, enrolled during active disease. The sequenced sample consisted of peripheral blood. This CDR3 reads CASNRDRVGELFF. CDR3 sequence (DNA): TGTGCCAGCAATCGGGACAGGGTTGGAGAACTGTTTTTT.